This section outlines one T cell receptor (beta chain) sequence together with its context. Its antigen is as yet unknown. cDNA molecules carried unique molecular identifiers, and template switching added a universal primer site. Each CDR3 protein is one row after TCRdb ran MiXCR on the 5' RACE reads. The table lists about 790,000 distinct CDR3 sequences, approximately 18% of them singletons, with around 13% in the top ten. CDR3 length equals 15 residues. Between the trimmed V and J ends, which lost 0 bases and 6 bases, there was a span of 12 bases. CDR1 and CDR2 from the germline V gene are LGHDT and YNNKEL (reference sequence). These data belong to a study of identical twins. Whole-study results and caveats: Carriage of fewer insertions was seen in abundant cord blood beta clonotypes, whereas memory repertoires showed none.

The same sample was also studied in work on T cells expressing NK-cell markers. As that report states: As a fraction of CD8+ T cells, dominant NKG2C+ clonotypes reached about 1.0-7.5% in roughly 6 donors. Questions lingered over whether expanded NKG2C+ T cell clones were HCMV-specific.

The material sequenced was PBMCs. This chain links TRBV3-1 with TRBJ2-1; D is perhaps TRBD1 (5 bases). This TCR derives from a woman aged 18-29 years in good health. DNA of the CDR3: TGTGCCAGCAGCCAAGAGGACACCCGAGGCAATGAGCAGTTCTTC. Translated, it gives CASSQEDTRGNEQFF.